This T cell receptor (beta chain) was identified during a study of blood T cell repertoires in COVID-19. In the study overall: The United States, Italy and Spain provided the acute and convalescent COVID-19 samples. Sample material is recorded as cDNA or gDNA derived from T cells, B-cell-depleted T cells, or PBMCs.

Germline V gene data show CDR1 as MNHEY and CDR2 as SVGAGI. Trimming removed 0 bases from V and 3 bases from J, with 9 bases in between. The CDR3 extends over 15 amino acids. Original processing methods: Amplifying reference gene primers gave estimates of nucleated cell counts. The data were produced by immunoSEQ multiplex PCR, yet TCRdb's version contains in-frame clones alone and is incomplete. V and J calls plus clone size are reproduced from that table; the DNA served to infer D and trimming. The data contain approximately 150,000 clones, 87% of them singletons. The chain links TRBV6-5 to TRBJ1-5; D is ambiguous. The TCR sequence derives from a woman in her sixties who had recovered from COVID-19. Sequenced material: peripheral blood. The CDR3 DNA reads as TGTGCCAGCAGTTACTCATCGGGGTTCAATCAGCCCCAGCATTTT. It codes for CASSYSSGFNQPQHF.